A selection of T cell receptor beta chains follows, all from one sample in a study of low-dose radiotherapy and immunotherapy resistance in tumors. MiXCR, applied by TCRdb to the reads, yields one record per CDR3 protein. The table lists 60,000 to 75,000 distinct CDR3 sequences, more than 20% of them singletons. The specimen was PBMCs, collected before treatment. Receptors originate from a male donor with rectosigmoid adenocarcinoma. CDR3s include the opening cysteine and the closing phenylalanine or tryptophan. The order of the fields is J gene, clone size, V gene, D gene, CDR3 protein, CDR3 DNA. D genes are given only for firm matches. Size tells how often a clone was seen (once, few, many) or the class of an expanded clone, and some rows leave it out.

j_gene: TRBJ2-1
abundance: many
v_gene: TRBV6-2/TRBV6-3
d_gene: .
CDR3aa: CASRGTENNEQFF
CDR3nt: TGTGCCAGCAGGGGAACTGAGAACAATGAGCAGTTCTTC

j_gene: TRBJ2-7
abundance: many
v_gene: TRBV28
d_gene: .
CDR3aa: CASSLERGEQYF
CDR3nt: TGTGCCAGCAGCCTCGAGCGTGGTGAGCAGTACTTC

j_gene: TRBJ1-1
abundance: many
v_gene: TRBV28
d_gene: .
CDR3aa: CASSVDGRDTEAFF
CDR3nt: TGTGCCAGCAGTGTGGACGGGAGGGACACTGAAGCTTTCTTT

j_gene: TRBJ2-1
abundance: .
v_gene: TRBV7-9
d_gene: .
CDR3aa: CFSGNNEQFF
CDR3nt: TGTTTCAGCGGTAACAATGAGCAGTTCTTC

j_gene: TRBJ2-2
abundance: many
v_gene: TRBV7-9
d_gene: .
CDR3aa: CASSSLLSRANTGELFF
CDR3nt: TGTGCCAGCAGCTCCCTGTTGTCCAGGGCCAACACCGGGGAGCTGTTTTTT

j_gene: TRBJ2-2
abundance: .
v_gene: TRBV10-3
d_gene: .
CDR3aa: CATQRDSTGELFF
CDR3nt: TGTGCCACCCAGCGGGACAGCACCGGGGAGCTGTTTTTT

j_gene: TRBJ2-1
abundance: many
v_gene: TRBV6-6
d_gene: TRBD2
CDR3aa: CASRSRGSGLAGGRYNEQFF
CDR3nt: TGTGCCAGCAGGTCCAGGGGCTCCGGACTAGCGGGAGGGCGGTACAATGAGCAGTTCTTC

j_gene: TRBJ1-1
abundance: few
v_gene: TRBV6-2/TRBV6-3
d_gene: .
CDR3aa: CASNARENTEAFF
CDR3nt: TGTGCCAGTAACGCCAGAGAGAACACTGAAGCTTTCTTT

j_gene: TRBJ2-5
abundance: .
v_gene: TRBV25-1
d_gene: .
CDR3aa: CASSDGGRVETQYF
CDR3nt: TGTGCCAGCAGTGACGGGGGCCGTGTGGAGACCCAGTACTTC

j_gene: TRBJ2-7
abundance: many
v_gene: TRBV7-6
d_gene: TRBD1
CDR3aa: CASSLSQGAYEQYF
CDR3nt: TGTGCCAGCAGCTTATCTCAGGGGGCCTACGAGCAGTACTTC

j_gene: TRBJ1-4
abundance: .
v_gene: TRBV7-2
d_gene: .
CDR3aa: CASSSLGEKLFFF
CDR3nt: .

j_gene: TRBJ1-3
abundance: .
v_gene: TRBV12-3/TRBV12-4
d_gene: TRBD1
CDR3aa: CASSSSGTGQLYF
CDR3nt: TGTGCCAGCAGTTCCTCCGGGACAGGGCAACTCTATTTT

j_gene: TRBJ1-1
abundance: many
v_gene: TRBV19
d_gene: .
CDR3aa: CASTPTVLNTEAFF
CDR3nt: TGTGCCAGCACCCCGACAGTCTTGAACACTGAAGCTTTCTTT

j_gene: TRBJ1-2
abundance: many
v_gene: TRBV20-1
d_gene: .
CDR3aa: CSVRRTRYGYTF
CDR3nt: TGCAGTGTCAGGCGGACCCGCTATGGCTACACCTTC

j_gene: TRBJ2-5
abundance: many
v_gene: TRBV3-1
d_gene: TRBD1
CDR3aa: CASSPGQGHRETQYF
CDR3nt: TGTGCCAGCAGCCCAGGACAGGGACACCGAGAGACCCAGTACTTC

j_gene: TRBJ2-7
abundance: many
v_gene: TRBV5-1
d_gene: .
CDR3aa: CASSRTGDSAYEQYF
CDR3nt: TGCGCCAGCAGCCGAACAGGGGACTCAGCCTACGAGCAGTACTTC